This is a list of T cell receptor beta chains from one sample in a study of control samples from healthy donors and cancer patients. Here immunoSEQ multiplex PCR was the method, and the copy in TCRdb shows in-frame clones only, minus some. Of under 150,000 clones in the sample, roughly 92% were seen once. The sample consisted of blood. The receptors derive from a man aged 30-40 years in good health. Both conserved end residues are part of each CDR3. Fields, in order: J gene, clone size, V gene, D gene, CDR3 protein, CDR3 DNA. A D gene is named only where the DNA matches it firmly. Rows may omit the clone size; those that give it use once, few, many or a size class.

TRBJ1-2 | NA | TRBV7-2 | NA | CASNQEAVGDYGYTF | TGTGCCAGCAACCAGGAGGCTGTTGGGGACTATGGCTACACCTTC
TRBJ2-3 | NA | TRBV12-5 | TRBD2 | CASGLVLGTSGDTQYF | TGTGCTAGTGGTTTGGTATTGGGGACTAGTGGAGATACGCAGTATTTT
TRBJ2-2 | NA | TRBV28 | NA | CASSLTGNTGELFF | TGTGCCAGCAGCCTCACAGGGAACACCGGGGAGCTGTTTTTT
TRBJ2-5 | once | TRBV28 | NA | CASSLGGRETQYF | TGTGCCAGCAGCCTGGGGGGTAGGGAGACCCAGTACTTC
TRBJ2-3 | NA | TRBV5-4 | NA | CASSWETRTDTQYF | TGTGCCAGCAGCTGGGAGACTAGGACAGATACGCAGTATTTT
TRBJ2-2 | NA | TRBV5-1 | NA | CASSLDMGAGTGELFF | TGCGCCAGCAGCTTGGATATGGGGGCAGGGACCGGGGAGCTGTTTTTT
TRBJ2-2 | NA | TRBV9 | TRBD2 | CASSVGAGDEHRGAVF | TGTGCCAGCAGCGTAGGGGCGGGGGATGAGCACCGGGGAGCTGTTTTT
TRBJ2-6 | NA | TRBV7-6 | NA | CASSPLTGGSGANVLTF | TGTGCCAGCAGCCCCCTAACCGGAGGGTCAGGGGCCAACGTCCTGACTTTC
TRBJ2-2 | NA | TRBV28 | TRBD2 | CASSPPGLENTGELFF | TGTGCCAGCAGTCCCCCGGGACTAGAGAACACCGGGGAGCTGTTTTTT
TRBJ2-1 | NA | TRBV29-1 | NA | CSVGRGVGNEQFF | TGCAGCGTTGGTAGGGGGGTAGGCAATGAGCAGTTCTTC
TRBJ2-1 | NA | TRBV7-2 | TRBD2 | CASSLVAGDYNEQFF | TGTGCCAGCAGCTTAGTAGCGGGGGACTACAATGAGCAGTTCTTC
TRBJ1-2 | NA | TRBV7-8 | TRBD1 | CASSHADRGVLGGYTF | TGTGCCAGCAGCCATGCGGACAGGGGCGTCCTCGGGGGCTACACCTTC
TRBJ1-5 | few | TRBV19 | NA | CASSPRVGSSNQPQHF | TGTGCCAGTAGTCCACGTGTGGGGTCAAGCAATCAGCCCCAGCATTTT
TRBJ2-7 | NA | TRBV19 | TRBD1 | CATRRTGHLPNEQYF | TGTGCCACACGAAGGACAGGGCACCTCCCTAACGAGCAGTACTTC
TRBJ1-5 | NA | TRBV7-9 | NA | CASSLGTPRRGQPQHF | TGTGCCAGCAGCTTAGGAACACCCCGGAGGGGTCAGCCCCAGCATTTT
TRBJ2-2 | once | TRBV5-1 | NA | CASSYDRPLNTGELFF | TGCGCCAGCAGCTATGACAGGCCCCTGAACACCGGGGAGCTGTTTTTT
TRBJ2-5 | NA | TRBV6-6 | TRBD2 | CASSTSLEVAGGGGYRETQYF | TGTGCCAGCAGCACATCCCTGGAGGTAGCGGGGGGCGGTGGGTACCGGGAGACCCAGTACTTC
TRBJ1-1 | once | TRBV11-2 | NA | CASSLILNTEAFF | TGTGCCAGCAGCTTAATTCTGAACACTGAAGCTTTCTTT
TRBJ1-2 | NA | TRBV29-1 | TRBD1 | CSVEGLQGASNYGYTF | TGCAGCGTTGAAGGCTTACAGGGGGCATCTAACTATGGCTACACCTTC
TRBJ2-1 | NA | TRBV6-6 | NA | CASSHVLRGAYSYNEQFF | TGTGCCAGCAGTCACGTTTTGCGCGGGGCCTACTCCTACAATGAGCAGTTCTTC
TRBJ2-3 | NA | TRBV27 | NA | CASSLSSASEHTQYF | TGTGCCAGCAGTTTATCGAGTGCCAGCGAGCATACGCAGTATTTT
TRBJ2-3 | NA | TRBV6-1 | NA | CASSDGQGLGGTQYF | TGTGCCAGCAGTGACGGACAGGGACTAGGAGGTACGCAGTATTTT
TRBJ1-1 | NA | TRBV5-4 | NA | CASSLGGTNTEAFF | TGTGCCAGCAGCTTGGGAGGGACGAACACTGAAGCTTTCTTT
TRBJ2-7 | NA | TRBV6-5 | TRBD2 | CASKQDAAGAYEQYF | TGTGCCAGCAAGCAGGACGCAGCGGGGGCCTACGAGCAGTACTTC
TRBJ2-3 | NA | TRBV7-9 | TRBD1 | CASSLGQGVTDTQYF | TGTGCCAGCAGCCTAGGACAGGGAGTGACAGATACGCAGTATTTT
TRBJ2-2 | NA | TRBV6-1 | NA | CASSDYSSNTGELFF | TGTGCCAGCAGTGATTACAGCTCGAACACCGGGGAGCTGTTTTTT
TRBJ2-5 | NA | TRBV6-1 | NA | CASSDEGGIKETQYF | TGTGCCAGCAGTGATGAGGGTGGGATTAAAGAGACCCAGTACTTC
TRBJ1-1 | NA | TRBV27 | NA | CASSSLDLTEKAFF | TGTGCCAGCAGTTCACTGGACCTGACGGAAAAAGCTTTCTTT
TRBJ1-5 | NA | TRBV2 | TRBD1 | CASSEDRASNQPQHF | TGTGCCAGCAGTGAGGACAGGGCGAGCAATCAGCCCCAGCATTTT
TRBJ1-1 | NA | TRBV30 | NA | CAWSVVDAYAFF | TGTGCCTGGAGTGTAGTCGATGCGTACGCTTTCTTT
TRBJ2-6 | NA | TRBV27 | TRBD1 | CASSPSDRGWSGANVLTF | TGTGCCAGCAGTCCCAGTGACAGGGGCTGGTCTGGGGCCAACGTCCTGACTTTC
TRBJ1-2 | NA | TRBV19 | NA | CASSRSEWGSGGYTF | TGTGCCAGTAGTCGGTCCGAATGGGGGTCCGGGGGCTACACCTTC
TRBJ1-1 | once | TRBV5-5 | NA | CASSPVGGSEAFF | TGTGCCAGCAGCCCCGTGGGGGGATCTGAAGCTTTCTTT
TRBJ1-2 | NA | TRBV19 | NA | CASSIESGSYGYTF | TGTGCCAGTAGTATAGAGAGTGGATCCTATGGCTACACCTTC
TRBJ1-4 | NA | TRBV19 | NA | CASARPGEASEKLFF | TGTGCCAGCGCGAGGCCAGGCGAGGCTAGTGAAAAACTGTTTTTT
TRBJ2-5 | NA | TRBV5-1 | TRBD1 | CASSLSDRGQETQYF | TGCGCCAGCAGCTTATCTGACAGGGGCCAAGAGACCCAGTACTTC
TRBJ1-1 | NA | TRBV5-6 | NA | CASSYRGTEAFF | TGTGCCAGCAGCTATAGGGGAACTGAAGCTTTCTTT
TRBJ2-5 | NA | TRBV2 | NA | CASMHDRAGAQETQYF | TGTGCCAGCATGCACGACCGGGCGGGGGCCCAAGAGACCCAGTACTTC
TRBJ1-1 | NA | TRBV21-1 | NA | CASSSQAVRNTEAFF | TGTGCCAGCAGCTCGCAGGCGGTCCGGAACACTGAAGCTTTCTTT
TRBJ2-2 | NA | TRBV6-5 | TRBD1 | CASRVEQGATGELFF | TGTGCCAGCAGGGTGGAACAGGGGGCGACCGGGGAGCTGTTTTTT
TRBJ2-2 | NA | TRBV2 | TRBD1 | CASSERGQITGELFF | TGTGCCAGCAGTGAAAGGGGACAGATCACCGGGGAGCTGTTTTTT